The 19 T cell receptor beta chains listed next were all sequenced from one sample in a study of T cell responses to AZD1222 COVID-19 vaccine. Using immunoSEQ multiplex PCR, the repertoire was profiled, and TCRdb retains in-frame clones only, with some absent. The sample has approximately 130,000 clones, 70% to 90% seen once. Sequenced here: peripheral blood, sampled on day 0 of AZD1222 vaccination. These receptors all come from an adult in good health.

This clone was counted a few times. This chain links TRBV6-6 with TRBJ1-1, with D hard to call. The CDR3 extends over 11 amino acids. CDR1 is MNHNY, CDR2 SVGAGI, per germline (reference sequence). V lost 1 base, J lost 6 bases, and 3 bases lay in between. CDR3 residues: CASSYLAEAFF. The DNA of the CDR3 is TGTGCCAGCAGTTACTTGGCTGAAGCTTTCTTT.

The rearrangement joins TRBV4-3 to TRBJ2-1, with a weak D call TRBD2 (5 bases). The CDR3 has 16 amino acids. Germline lookup yields CDR1 LGHNA and CDR2 YSLEER. The ends were cut back, 0 bases at V and 2 bases at J, with 11 bases in the middle. The CDR3 loop reads CASSQETGTPYNEQFF. DNA for the CDR3: TGCGCCAGCAGCCAAGAAACGGGAACCCCCTACAATGAGCAGTTCTTC.

The CDR3 sequence is CASRGLAGITGELFF. CDR3 bases: TGTGCCAGCCGTGGTCTAGCGGGTATCACCGGGGAGCTGTTTTTT. The chain couples TRBV25-1 to TRBJ2-2, with TRBD2 matching 8 bases. The V segment lost 8 bases and the J segment 4 bases; nucleotides outside the gene matches: 9. The CDR3 consists of 15 residues. CDR1 is MGHDK and CDR2 is SYGVNS in the germline V gene.

The chain recombines TRBV6-6 with TRBJ2-7, with 11 bases aligning to TRBD1. The V segment lost 5 bases and the J segment 6 bases; nucleotides outside the gene matches: 6. Germline lookup yields CDR1 MNHNY and CDR2 SVGAGI (reference sequence). This CDR3 contains 14 residues. The chain's CDR3 is CASSDGQGALEQYF. CDR3 sequence (DNA): TGTGCCAGCAGTGACGGACAGGGGGCTCTCGAGCAGTACTTC.

The gene calls are TRBV25-1 and TRBJ1-2; 7 bases are a match to TRBD1. CDR1 is MGHDK, CDR2 SYGVNS, per germline. V lost 3 bases and J lost 4; bases outside the gene matches: 11. The CDR3 has 16 amino acids. The CDR3 loop is CASSESTGVIGYGYTF. DNA for the CDR3: TGTGCCAGCAGTGAGTCAACAGGGGTTATTGGCTATGGCTACACCTTC.

V usage is TRBV10-3 and J usage is TRBJ1-1, with 8 bases aligning to TRBD1. Per the germline V gene, CDR1 is ENHRY and CDR2 is SYGVKD. Unmatched junction bases numbered 4, after V lost 10 bases and J lost 0 bases. The CDR3 covers 13 residues. The CDR3 spells CATDRGMNTEAFF. The CDR3 DNA follows: TGTGCCACTGACAGGGGAATGAACACTGAAGCTTTCTTT.

The genes are TRBV7-9 and TRBJ2-1; D is perhaps TRBD1 (6 bases). CDR1 is SEHNR, CDR2 FQNEAQ, per germline (reference sequence). Trimming took off 5 bases at V and 6 bases at J, with 17 bases between the two ends. The CDR3 runs 15 residues. CDR3 residues: CASSVLQDSSNEQFF. DNA for the CDR3: TGTGCCAGCAGCGTTCTACAGGACAGCAGCAATGAGCAGTTCTTC.

The chain recombines TRBV15 with TRBJ1-4, with D perhaps matching TRBD1 (5 bases). Germline V lookup: CDR1 LNHNV, CDR2 YYDKDF (reference sequence). The CDR3 covers 17 residues. V gave up 3 bases and J gave up 2 bases, with 16 bases separating them. This chain's CDR3 is CATSSELGTGTNEKLFF. The CDR3 DNA reads TGTGCCACCAGCAGCGAGTTGGGGACGGGGACTAATGAAAAACTGTTTTTT.

V and J are TRBV3-1 (or the pseudogene TRBV3-2) and TRBJ1-2, with TRBD1 as a possible D gene (5 bases). The CDR3 is 13 residues long. Trimming took off 4 bases at V and 7 bases at J, with 13 bases between the two ends. Per the germline V gene, CDR1 is LGHDT and CDR2 is YNNKEL (reference sequence). The CDR3 sequence is CASSPRGDSGYTF. CDR3 nucleotides: TGTGCCAGCAGCCCCCGTGGAGACAGTGGCTACACCTTC.

The rearrangement links TRBV6-5 to TRBJ2-7, with 9 bases fitting TRBD1. V shed 8 bases, J shed 5 bases, and the junction held 7 bases outside the gene matches. Germline V gene sequence: CDR1 MNHEY, CDR2 SVGAGI. The CDR3 extends over 13 amino acids. The chain's CDR3 is CASRVTGGNEQYF. CDR3 in DNA: TGTGCCAGCCGGGTGACAGGGGGGAACGAGCAGTACTTC.

The gene calls are TRBV5-1 and TRBJ1-3, with D perhaps TRBD1 (6 bases). The CDR3 has 15 amino acids. Germline V gene sequence: CDR1 SGHRS, CDR2 YFSETQ. The ends were cut back, 4 bases at V and 4 bases at J, with 15 bases in the middle. The CDR3: CASSVSRDIGNTIYF. The CDR3 coding sequence is TGCGCCAGCAGCGTAAGCCGGGACATAGGAAACACCATATATTTT.

This rearrangement joins TRBV6-5 to TRBJ1-1, with TRBD1 as a possible D gene (6 bases). Trimming removed 6 bases from V and 8 bases from J, with 7 bases in between. The CDR3 length is 10 residues. CDR1 and CDR2 from the germline V gene are MNHEY and SVGAGI. The CDR3: CASRTGEAFF. CDR3 nucleotides: TGTGCCAGCAGAACAGGGGAAGCTTTCTTT.

The chain has TRBV7-2 and TRBJ1-2, with D possibly TRBD1 on 5 matching bases. The ends were cut back, 4 bases at V and 8 bases at J, with 20 bases in the middle. Germline lookup yields CDR1 SGHTA and CDR2 FQGNSA. The CDR3 has 15 amino acids. The CDR3 coding sequence is TGTGCCAGCAGCTCCTGGGGACTCTCCGGTCGGGGCTACACCTTC. It is translated as CASSSWGLSGRGYTF.

This clone showed up just a few times. This chain joins TRBV2 and TRBJ1-2; D unclear. The CDR3 totals 12 residues. The germline V gene encodes CDR1 SNHLY and CDR2 FYNNEI. V lost 8 bases to trimming and J lost 6 bases, with 13 bases between them. The CDR3 loop reads CASGRVLDGYTF. For the CDR3, the DNA is TGTGCCAGCGGGAGGGTGCTTGATGGCTACACCTTC.

This clone was detected only once. V usage is TRBV3-1 (or the pseudogene TRBV3-2) and J usage is TRBJ1-6; tentatively, D is TRBD1 (5 bases). Germline V lookup: CDR1 LGHDT, CDR2 YNNKEL (reference sequence). The V gene lost 4 bases and the J gene lost 5 bases, with 15 bases spanning the gap. The CDR3 contains 16 residues. The CDR3 spells CASSRFGDLNNSPLHF. The CDR3 DNA sequence: TGTGCCAGCAGCCGATTCGGGGACCTTAATAATTCACCCCTCCACTTT.

The chain carries TRBV11-1 and TRBJ1-3; no clear D gene. Germline V gene lookup returns CDR1 SGHAT and CDR2 FQDESV (reference sequence). Trimming took 4 bases from V and 0 from J, leaving 10 bases between them. The CDR3 contains 15 residues. CDR3 DNA sequence: TGTGCCAGCAGCTCGGGCTCTCCCTCTGGAAACACCATATATTTT. Translation: CASSSGSPSGNTIYF.

J is TRBJ1-4 and V is TRBV19; the D is unclear. Trimming took off 4 bases at V and 0 bases at J, with 6 bases between the two ends. CDR1 is LNHDA, CDR2 SQIVND, per germline (reference sequence). The CDR3 loop spans 14 amino acids. CDR3 coding DNA: TGTGCCAGTAGTAATCGGGCAACTAATGAAAAACTGTTTTTT. Translating gives CASSNRATNEKLFF. Supplemented by reference TRBV19 and TRBJ1-4, the full variable domain reads DGGITQSPKYLFRKEGQNVTLSCEQNLNHDAMYWYRQDPGQGLRLIYYSQIVNDFQKGDIAEGYSVSREKKESFPLTVTSAQKNPTAFYLCASSNRATNEKLFFGSGTQLSVL.

V and J are TRBV18 and TRBJ1-5; D uncertain. Trimming cost V 5 bases and J 6 bases, with 20 bases left between them. The germline CDR1 and CDR2 sequences are KGHSH and LQKENI. This CDR3 is 16 amino acids long. The CDR3, as DNA: TGTGCCAGCTCAAAAACCACTGTGTCAGTTGGTCAGCCCCAGCATTTT. It codes for CASSKTTVSVGQPQHF.

V gene TRBV30 combines with J gene TRBJ1-4; D is unresolved. Germline CDR1 and CDR2: GTSNPN and SVGIG (reference sequence). This CDR3 is 11 amino acids long. V lost 5 bases, J lost 8 bases, and 9 bases lay in between. The CDR3 is CAWGLQEKLFF. CDR3 sequence (DNA): TGTGCCTGGGGATTACAGGAAAAACTGTTTTTT.